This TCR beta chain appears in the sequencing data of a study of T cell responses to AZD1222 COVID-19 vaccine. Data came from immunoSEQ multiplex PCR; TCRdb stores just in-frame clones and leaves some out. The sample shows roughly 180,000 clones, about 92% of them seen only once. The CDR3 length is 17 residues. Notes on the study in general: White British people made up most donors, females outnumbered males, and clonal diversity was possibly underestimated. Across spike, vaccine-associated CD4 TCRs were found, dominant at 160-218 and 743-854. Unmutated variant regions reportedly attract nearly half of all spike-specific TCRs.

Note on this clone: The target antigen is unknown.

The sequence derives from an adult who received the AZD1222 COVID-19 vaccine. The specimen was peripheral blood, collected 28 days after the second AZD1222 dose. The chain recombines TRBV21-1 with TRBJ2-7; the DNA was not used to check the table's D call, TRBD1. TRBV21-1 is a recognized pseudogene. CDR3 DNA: TGTGCCAGCAGCAAAGGGTCCGGGACAGGGAGCTCCTACGAGCAGTACTTC. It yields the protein CASSKGSGTGSSYEQYF.